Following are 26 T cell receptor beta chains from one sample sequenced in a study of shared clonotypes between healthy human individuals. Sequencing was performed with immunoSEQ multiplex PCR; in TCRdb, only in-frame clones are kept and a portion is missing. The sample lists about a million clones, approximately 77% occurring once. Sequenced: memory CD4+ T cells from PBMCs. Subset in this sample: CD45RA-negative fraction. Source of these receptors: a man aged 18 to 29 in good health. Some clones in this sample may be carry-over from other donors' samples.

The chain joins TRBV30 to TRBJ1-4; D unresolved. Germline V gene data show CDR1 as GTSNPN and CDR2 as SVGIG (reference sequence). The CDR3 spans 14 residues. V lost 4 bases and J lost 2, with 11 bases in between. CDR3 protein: CAWKRDATNEKLFF. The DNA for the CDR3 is TGTGCCTGGAAAAGGGATGCCACTAATGAAAAACTGTTTTTT.

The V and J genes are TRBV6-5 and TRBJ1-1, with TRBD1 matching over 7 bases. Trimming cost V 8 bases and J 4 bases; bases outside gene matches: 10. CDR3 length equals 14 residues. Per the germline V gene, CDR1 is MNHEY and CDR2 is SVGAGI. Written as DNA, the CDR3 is TGTGCCAGCGGCCGACAGGGAGTGAGCACTGAAGCTTTCTTT. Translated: CASGRQGVSTEAFF.

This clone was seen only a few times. The CDR3 nucleotides read TGCGCCAGCAGCGTTGAGGTTAACACTGAAGCTTTCTTT. As protein: CASSVEVNTEAFF. This chain connects TRBV5-1 to TRBJ1-1; D is undetermined. CDR3 length: 13 residues. V gave up 4 bases and J gave up 2 bases, with 9 bases separating them. The germline CDR1 and CDR2 sequences are SGHRS and YFSETQ.

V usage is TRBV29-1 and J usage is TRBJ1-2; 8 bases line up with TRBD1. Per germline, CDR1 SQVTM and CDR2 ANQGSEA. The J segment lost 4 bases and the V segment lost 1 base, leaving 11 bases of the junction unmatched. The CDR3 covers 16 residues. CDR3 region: CSVEGRGGQGLYGYTF. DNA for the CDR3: TGCAGCGTTGAAGGTAGGGGCGGACAGGGACTCTATGGCTACACCTTC.

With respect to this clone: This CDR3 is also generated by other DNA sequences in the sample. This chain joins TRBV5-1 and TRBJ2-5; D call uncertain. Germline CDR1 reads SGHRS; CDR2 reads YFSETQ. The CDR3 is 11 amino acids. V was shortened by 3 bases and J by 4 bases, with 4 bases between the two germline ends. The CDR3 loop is CASSSLETQYF. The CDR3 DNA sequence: TGCGCCAGCAGCTCATTAGAGACCCAGTACTTC.

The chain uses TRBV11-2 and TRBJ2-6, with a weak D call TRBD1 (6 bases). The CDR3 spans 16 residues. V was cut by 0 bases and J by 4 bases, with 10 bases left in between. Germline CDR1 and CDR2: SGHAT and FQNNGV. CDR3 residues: CASSLETGSGANVLTF. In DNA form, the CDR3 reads TGTGCCAGCAGCTTAGAAACAGGGTCAGGGGCCAACGTCCTGACTTTC.

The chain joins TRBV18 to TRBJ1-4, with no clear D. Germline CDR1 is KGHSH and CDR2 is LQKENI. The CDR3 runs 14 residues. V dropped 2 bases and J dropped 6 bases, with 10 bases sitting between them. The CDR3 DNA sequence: TGTGCCAGCTCACCAGAGGGCGGGGATGAAAAACTGTTTTTT. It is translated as CASSPEGGDEKLFF. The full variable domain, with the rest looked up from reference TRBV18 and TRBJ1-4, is NAGVMQNPRHLVRRRGQEARLRCSPMKGHSHVYWYRQLPEEGLKFMVYLQKENIIDESGMPKERFSAEFPKEGPSILRIQQVVRGDSAAYFCASSPEGGDEKLFFGSGTQLSVL.

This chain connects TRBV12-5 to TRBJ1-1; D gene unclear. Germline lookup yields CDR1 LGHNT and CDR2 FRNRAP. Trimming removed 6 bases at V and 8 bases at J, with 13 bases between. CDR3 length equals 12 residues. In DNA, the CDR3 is TGTGCTAGTGGCTCCCACGGAGGGGAAGCTTTCTTT. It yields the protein CASGSHGGEAFF.

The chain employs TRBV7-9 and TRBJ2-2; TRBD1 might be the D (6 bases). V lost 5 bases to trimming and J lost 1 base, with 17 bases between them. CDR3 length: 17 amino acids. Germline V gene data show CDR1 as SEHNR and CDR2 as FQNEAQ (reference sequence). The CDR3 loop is CASSPKRGTENTGELFF. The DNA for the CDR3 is TGTGCCAGCAGCCCCAAAAGGGGGACGGAGAACACCGGGGAGCTGTTTTTT.

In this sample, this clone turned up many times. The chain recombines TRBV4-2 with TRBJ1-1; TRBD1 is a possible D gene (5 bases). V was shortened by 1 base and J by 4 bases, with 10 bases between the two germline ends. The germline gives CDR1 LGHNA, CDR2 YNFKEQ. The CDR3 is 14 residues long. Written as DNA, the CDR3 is TGTGCCAGCAGCCAAGCGGGGCCGGGCACTGAAGCTTTCTTT. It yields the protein CASSQAGPGTEAFF.

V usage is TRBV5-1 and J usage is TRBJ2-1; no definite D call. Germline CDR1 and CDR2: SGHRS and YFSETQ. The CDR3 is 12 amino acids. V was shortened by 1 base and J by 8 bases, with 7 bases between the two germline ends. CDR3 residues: CASSLSGDEQFF. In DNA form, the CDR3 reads TGCGCCAGCAGCTTGTCAGGAGATGAGCAGTTCTTC.

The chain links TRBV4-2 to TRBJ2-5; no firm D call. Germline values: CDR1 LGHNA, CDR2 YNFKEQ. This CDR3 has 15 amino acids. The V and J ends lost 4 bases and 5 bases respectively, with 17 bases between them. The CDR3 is CASSRAGAERETQYF. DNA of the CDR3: TGTGCCAGCAGCCGGGCAGGCGCCGAACGGGAGACCCAGTACTTC.

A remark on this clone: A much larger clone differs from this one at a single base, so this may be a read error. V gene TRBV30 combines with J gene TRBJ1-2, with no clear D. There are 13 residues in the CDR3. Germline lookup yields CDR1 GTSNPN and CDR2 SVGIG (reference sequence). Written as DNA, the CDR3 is TGTACCTGGAGTGAGATGACTCACTATGGCTACACCTTC. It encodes CTWSEMTHYGYTF.

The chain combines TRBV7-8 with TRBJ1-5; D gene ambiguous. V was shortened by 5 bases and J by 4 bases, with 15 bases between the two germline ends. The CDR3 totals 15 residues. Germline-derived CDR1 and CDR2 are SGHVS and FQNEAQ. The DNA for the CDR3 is TGTGCCAGCAGCGATGGAACGAATCATAATCAGCCCCAGCATTTT. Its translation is CASSDGTNHNQPQHF.

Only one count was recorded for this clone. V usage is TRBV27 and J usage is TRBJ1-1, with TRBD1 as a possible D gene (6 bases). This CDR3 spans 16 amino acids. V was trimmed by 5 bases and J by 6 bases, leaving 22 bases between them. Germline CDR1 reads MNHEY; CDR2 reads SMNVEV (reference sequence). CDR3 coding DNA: TGTGCCAGCAGTCTAAATCAGGGACATGTTGTCGCTGAAGCTTTCTTT. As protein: CASSLNQGHVVAEAFF.

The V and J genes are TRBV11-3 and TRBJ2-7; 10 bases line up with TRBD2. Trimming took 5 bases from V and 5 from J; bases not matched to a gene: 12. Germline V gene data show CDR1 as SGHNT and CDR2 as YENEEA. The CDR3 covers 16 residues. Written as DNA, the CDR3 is TGTGCCAGCAGCACAACTGTAGCGGGAGGCCGAGACGAGCAGTACTTC. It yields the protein CASSTTVAGGRDEQYF. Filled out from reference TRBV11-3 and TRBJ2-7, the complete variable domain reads EAGVVQSPRYKIIEKKQPVAFWCNPISGHNTLYWYLQNLGQGPELLIRYENEEAVDDSQLPKDRFSAERLKGVDSTLKIQPAELGDSAVYLCASSTTVAGGRDEQYFGPGTRLTVT.

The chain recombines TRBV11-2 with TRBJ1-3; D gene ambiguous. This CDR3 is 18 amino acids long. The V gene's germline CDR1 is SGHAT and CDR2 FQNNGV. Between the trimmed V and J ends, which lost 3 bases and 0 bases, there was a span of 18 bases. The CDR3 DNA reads TGTGCCAGCAGCTTTGCGGGCAGCCCGAGACTCTCTGGAAACACCATATATTTT. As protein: CASSFAGSPRLSGNTIYF.

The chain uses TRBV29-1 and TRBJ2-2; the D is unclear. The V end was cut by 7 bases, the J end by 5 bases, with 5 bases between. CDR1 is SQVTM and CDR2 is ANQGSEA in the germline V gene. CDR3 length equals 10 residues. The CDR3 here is CSGGTGELFF. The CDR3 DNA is TGCAGCGGGGGAACCGGGGAGCTGTTTTTT.

The CDR3 loop is CASSPGVNYGYTF. DNA of the CDR3: TGTGCCAGCTCACCTGGCGTCAACTATGGCTACACCTTC. This chain connects TRBV18 to TRBJ1-2; D is unresolved. The CDR3 spans 13 residues. CDR1 is KGHSH and CDR2 is LQKENI in the germline V gene. Trimming pared 3 bases from V and 2 bases from J, leaving 7 bases between.

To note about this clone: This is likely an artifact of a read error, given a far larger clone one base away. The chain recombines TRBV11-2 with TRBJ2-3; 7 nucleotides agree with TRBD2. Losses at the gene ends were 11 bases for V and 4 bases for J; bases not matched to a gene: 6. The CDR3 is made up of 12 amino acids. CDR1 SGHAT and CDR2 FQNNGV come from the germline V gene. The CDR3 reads CAATSRADTQYF. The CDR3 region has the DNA TGTGCCGCGACTAGCAGGGCAGATACGCAGTATTTT.

The CDR3, as DNA: TGTGCCAGCAGCCCCCTCCGTTTGGCCGACACCATATATTTT. It encodes CASSPLRLADTIYF. This sequence joins TRBV6-5 and TRBJ1-3; no reliable D call. This CDR3 region has 14 residues. Trimming removed 6 bases from V and 8 bases from J, with 17 bases in between. Germline CDR1 and CDR2: MNHEY and SVGAGI.

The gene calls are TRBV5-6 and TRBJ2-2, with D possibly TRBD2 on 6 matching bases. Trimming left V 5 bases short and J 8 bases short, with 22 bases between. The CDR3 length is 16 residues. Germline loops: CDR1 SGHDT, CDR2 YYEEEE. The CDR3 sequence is CASSQMGLSGGGELFF. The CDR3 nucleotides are TGTGCCAGCAGTCAGATGGGACTTTCCGGCGGTGGGGAGCTGTTTTTT. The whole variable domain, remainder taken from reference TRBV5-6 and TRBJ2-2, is DAGVTQSPTHLIKTRGQQVTLRCSPKSGHDTVSWYQQALGQGPQFIFQYYEEEERQRGNFPDRFSGHQFPNYSSELNVNALLLGDSALYLCASSQMGLSGGGELFFGEGSRLTVL.

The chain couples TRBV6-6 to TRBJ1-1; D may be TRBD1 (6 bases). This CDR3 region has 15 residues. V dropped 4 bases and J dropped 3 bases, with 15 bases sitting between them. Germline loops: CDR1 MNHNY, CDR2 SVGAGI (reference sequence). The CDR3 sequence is CASSSRGQGYTEAFF. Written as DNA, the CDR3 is TGTGCCAGCAGTTCCCGGGGGCAGGGGTACACTGAAGCTTTCTTT.

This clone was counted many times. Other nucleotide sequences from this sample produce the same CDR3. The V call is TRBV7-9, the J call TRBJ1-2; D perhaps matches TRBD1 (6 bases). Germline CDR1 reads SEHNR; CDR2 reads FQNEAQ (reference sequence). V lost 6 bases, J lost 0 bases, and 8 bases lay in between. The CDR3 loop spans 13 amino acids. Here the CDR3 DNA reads TGTGCCAGCAGTGACAGGACTAACTATGGCTACACCTTC. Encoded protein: CASSDRTNYGYTF.

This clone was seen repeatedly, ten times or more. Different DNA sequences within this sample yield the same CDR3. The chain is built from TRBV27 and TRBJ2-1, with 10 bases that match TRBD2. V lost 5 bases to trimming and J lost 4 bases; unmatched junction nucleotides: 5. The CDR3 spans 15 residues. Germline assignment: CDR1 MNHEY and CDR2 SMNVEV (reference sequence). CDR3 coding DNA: TGTGCCAGCAGTCCAAGGACTAGCGGTTACAATGAGCAGTTCTTC. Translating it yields CASSPRTSGYNEQFF.

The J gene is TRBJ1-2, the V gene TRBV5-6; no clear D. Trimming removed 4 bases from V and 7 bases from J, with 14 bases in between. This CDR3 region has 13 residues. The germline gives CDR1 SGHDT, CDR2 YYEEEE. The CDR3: CASSLDDSFGYTF. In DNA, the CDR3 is TGTGCCAGCAGCCTGGACGACTCGTTTGGCTACACCTTC.